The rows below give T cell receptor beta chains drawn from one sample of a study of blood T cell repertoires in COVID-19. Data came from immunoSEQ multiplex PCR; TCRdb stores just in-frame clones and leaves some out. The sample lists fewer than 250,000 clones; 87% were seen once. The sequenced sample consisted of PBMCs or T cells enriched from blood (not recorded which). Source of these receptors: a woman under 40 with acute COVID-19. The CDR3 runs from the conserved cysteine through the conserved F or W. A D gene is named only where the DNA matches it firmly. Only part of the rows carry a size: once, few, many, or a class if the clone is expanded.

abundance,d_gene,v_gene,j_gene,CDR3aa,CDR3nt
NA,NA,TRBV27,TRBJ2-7,CASSPSEDLSYEQYF,TGTGCCAGCAGTCCCTCGGAGGACCTCTCCTACGAGCAGTACTTC
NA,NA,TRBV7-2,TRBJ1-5,CASSNMYQPQHF,TGTGCCAGCAGCAATATGTATCAGCCCCAGCATTTT
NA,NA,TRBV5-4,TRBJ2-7,CASSLDRIYEQYF,TGTGCCAGCAGCTTGGACAGGATCTACGAGCAGTACTTC
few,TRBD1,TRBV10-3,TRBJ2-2,CAISPGQGTGELFF,TGTGCCATCAGCCCCGGACAGGGAACCGGGGAGCTGTTTTTT
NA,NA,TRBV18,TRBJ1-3,CASSPAVRSGNTIYF,TGTGCCAGCTCACCAGCCGTCCGGTCTGGAAACACCATATATTTT
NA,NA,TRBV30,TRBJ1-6,CAWSAGGYPTREGNSPLHF,TGTGCCTGGAGTGCCGGTGGGTACCCCACGCGGGAGGGAAATTCACCCCTCCACTTT
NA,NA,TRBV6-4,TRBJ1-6,CASSEGSGAPLHF,TGTGCCAGCAGTGAGGGTTCAGGGGCACCCCTCCACTTT
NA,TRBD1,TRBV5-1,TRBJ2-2,CASSRGQGVGELFF,TGCGCCAGCAGCCGAGGACAGGGCGTCGGGGAGCTGTTTTTT
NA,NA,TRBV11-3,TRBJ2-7,CASSPSAEGAAEQYF,TGTGCCAGCAGCCCCTCCGCGGAGGGGGCTGCCGAGCAGTACTTC
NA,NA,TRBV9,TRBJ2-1,CASSVGSSRSANEQFF,TGTGCCAGCAGCGTAGGAAGTAGCCGAAGCGCCAATGAGCAGTTCTTC
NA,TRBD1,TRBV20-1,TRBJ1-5,CSASGTESNQPQHF,TGCAGTGCTAGTGGGACAGAGAGCAATCAGCCCCAGCATTTT
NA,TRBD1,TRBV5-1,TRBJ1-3,CASRQNQGAGNTIYF,TGCGCCAGCAGACAAAATCAGGGGGCTGGAAACACCATATATTTT
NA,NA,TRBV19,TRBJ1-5,CASSIAGRAPNQPQHF,TGTGCCAGTAGTATAGCCGGCAGGGCTCCTAATCAGCCCCAGCATTTT
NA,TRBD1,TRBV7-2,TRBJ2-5,CASSTLLGTGEETQYF,TGTGCCAGCAGTACGCTGCTAGGGACAGGAGAAGAGACCCAGTACTTC
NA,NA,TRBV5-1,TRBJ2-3,CASSWPLTRGADTQYF,TGCGCCAGCAGCTGGCCCCTGACCAGGGGTGCAGATACGCAGTATTTT
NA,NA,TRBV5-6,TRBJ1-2,CASSFMTAWNYGYTF,TGTGCCAGCAGCTTCATGACAGCATGGAACTATGGCTACACCTTC
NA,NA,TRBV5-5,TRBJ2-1,CASSRDSNEQFF,TGTGCCAGCAGCCGCGATTCGAATGAGCAGTTCTTC
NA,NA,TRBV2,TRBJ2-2,CASSLGGLNTGELFF,TGTGCCAGCAGCTTGGGGGGGCTAAACACCGGGGAGCTGTTTTTT